This TCR beta chain was recorded in a study of Ad26.COV2.S vaccination and SARS-CoV-2 variants. Study at large: Vaccine-arm donor from the placebo-controlled COV1001 Ad26.COV2.S trial.

Treatment: 15 to 20 received Ad26.COV2.S at low or high dose, single or two shots; 5 received placebo; per-sample allocation not given. Samples came from day 63 after the first vaccine or placebo injection. V trimming: 6 bases; J trimming: 10 bases; junction bases outside the gene matches: 14. The CDR3 length is 16 residues. Germline CDR1 is MNHEY and CDR2 is SVGEGT. The data were produced by immunoSEQ multiplex PCR, yet TCRdb's version contains in-frame clones alone and is incomplete. The table lists 350,000 to 450,000 clones, about nine tenths of them singletons. The source of this sequence is a person aged 18 to 65 who received the Ad26.COV2.S COVID-19 vaccine or a placebo. V and J are TRBV6-2 or TRBV6-3 and TRBJ1-6, with TRBD1 matching 8 bases. Sequencing used peripheral blood, obtained in a trial of Ad26.COV2.S vaccine versus placebo. CDR3 sequence: CASSKPRDRIKSPLHF. For the CDR3, the DNA is TGTGCCAGCAGCAAACCTCGGGACAGGATCAAGTCACCCCTCCACTTT.